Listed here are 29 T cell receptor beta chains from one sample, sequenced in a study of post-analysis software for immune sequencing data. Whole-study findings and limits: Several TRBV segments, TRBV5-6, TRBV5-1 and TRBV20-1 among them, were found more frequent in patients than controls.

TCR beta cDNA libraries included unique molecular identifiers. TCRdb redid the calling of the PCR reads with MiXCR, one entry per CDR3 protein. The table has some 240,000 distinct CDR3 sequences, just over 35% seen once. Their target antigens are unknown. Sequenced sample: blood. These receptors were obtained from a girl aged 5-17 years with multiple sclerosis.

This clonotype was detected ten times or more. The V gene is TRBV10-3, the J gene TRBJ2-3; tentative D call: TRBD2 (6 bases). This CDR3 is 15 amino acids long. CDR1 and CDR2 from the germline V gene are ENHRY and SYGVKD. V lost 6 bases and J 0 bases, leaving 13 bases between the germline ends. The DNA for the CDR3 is TGTGCCATCAGCCGCGGGGACTCTAGCACAGATACGCAGTATTTT. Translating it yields CAISRGDSSTDTQYF.

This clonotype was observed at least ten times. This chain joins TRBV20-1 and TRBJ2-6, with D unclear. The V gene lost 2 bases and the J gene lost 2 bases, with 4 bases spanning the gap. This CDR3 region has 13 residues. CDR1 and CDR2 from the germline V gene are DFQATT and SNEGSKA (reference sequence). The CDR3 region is CSARPTGANVLTF. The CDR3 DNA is TGCAGTGCTAGACCTACTGGGGCCAACGTCCTGACTTTC.

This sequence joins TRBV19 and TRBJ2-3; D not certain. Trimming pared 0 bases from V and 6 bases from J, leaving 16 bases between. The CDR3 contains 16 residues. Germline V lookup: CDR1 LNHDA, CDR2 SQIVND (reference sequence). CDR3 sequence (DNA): TGTGCCAGTAGTATAGACGGCTTATTAACCCTCGATACGCAGTATTTT. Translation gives CASSIDGLLTLDTQYF.

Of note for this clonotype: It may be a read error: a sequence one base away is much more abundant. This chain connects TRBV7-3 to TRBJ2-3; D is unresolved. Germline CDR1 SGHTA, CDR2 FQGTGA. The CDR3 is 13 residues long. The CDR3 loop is CAGSRTSTDTQYF. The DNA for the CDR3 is TGTGCCGGCAGTAGGACGAGCACAGATACGCAGTATTTT. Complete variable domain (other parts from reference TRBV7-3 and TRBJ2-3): GAGVSQTPSNKVTEKGKYVELRCDPISGHTALYWYRQSLGQGPEFLIYFQGTGAADDSGLPNDRFFAVRPEGSVSTLKIQRTERGDSAVYLCAGSRTSTDTQYFGPGTRLTVL.

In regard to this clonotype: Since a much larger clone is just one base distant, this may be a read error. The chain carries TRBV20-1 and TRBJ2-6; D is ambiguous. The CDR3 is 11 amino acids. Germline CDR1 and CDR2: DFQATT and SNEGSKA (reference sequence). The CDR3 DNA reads TGCAGTGCCGGACGGGCCAACGCCCTGACTTTC. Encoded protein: CSAGRANALTF.

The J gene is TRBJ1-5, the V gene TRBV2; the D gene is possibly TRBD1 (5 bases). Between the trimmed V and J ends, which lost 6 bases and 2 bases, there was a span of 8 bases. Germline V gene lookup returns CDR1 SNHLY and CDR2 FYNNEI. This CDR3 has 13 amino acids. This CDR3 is CASRTEGNQPQHF. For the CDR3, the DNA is TGTGCCAGCAGGACAGAGGGCAATCAGCCCCAGCATTTT.

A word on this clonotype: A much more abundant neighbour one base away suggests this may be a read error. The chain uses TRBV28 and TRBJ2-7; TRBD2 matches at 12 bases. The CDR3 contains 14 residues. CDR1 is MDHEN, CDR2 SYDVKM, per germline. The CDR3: CVSSYLAGGGEQYF. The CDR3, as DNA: TGTGTCAGCAGTTATCTAGCGGGAGGGGGGGAGCAGTACTTC.

Here the CDR3 reads CSIRPAEEQYF. The CDR3 nucleotides are TGCAGCATTCGTCCGGCGGAAGAGCAGTACTTC. This chain uses TRBV29-1 with TRBJ2-5; no clear D. There are 11 residues in the CDR3. Germline values: CDR1 SQVTM, CDR2 ANQGSEA. Between the trimmed V and J ends, which lost 8 bases and 11 bases, there was a span of 18 bases.

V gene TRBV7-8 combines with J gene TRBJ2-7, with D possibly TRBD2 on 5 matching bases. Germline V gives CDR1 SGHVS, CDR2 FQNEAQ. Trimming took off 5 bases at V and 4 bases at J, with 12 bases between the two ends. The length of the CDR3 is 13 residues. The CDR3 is CASSRGSAYEQYF. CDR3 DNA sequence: TGTGCCAGCAGCCGGGGTTCCGCGTACGAGCAGTACTTC.

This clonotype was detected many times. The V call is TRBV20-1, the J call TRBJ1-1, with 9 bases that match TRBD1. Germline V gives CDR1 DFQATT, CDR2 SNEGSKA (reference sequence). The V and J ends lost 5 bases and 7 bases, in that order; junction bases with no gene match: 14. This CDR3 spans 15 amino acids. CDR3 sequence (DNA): TGCAGTGCTCGTACCGGGACAGGGCCCGAGGTTGAAGCTTTCTTT. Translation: CSARTGTGPEVEAFF.

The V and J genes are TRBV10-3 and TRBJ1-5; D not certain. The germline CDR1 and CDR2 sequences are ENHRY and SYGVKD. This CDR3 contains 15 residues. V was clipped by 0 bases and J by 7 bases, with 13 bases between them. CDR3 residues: CAISESDGAVQPQHF. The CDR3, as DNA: TGTGCCATCAGTGAGTCGGACGGTGCGGTCCAGCCCCAGCATTTT.

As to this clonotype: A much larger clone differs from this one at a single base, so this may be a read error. Here the CDR3 DNA reads TGTGCCATCAGGATCCGGGACGACAGTCAGCCCCAGCATTTT. Protein: CAIRIRDDSQPQHF. The chain uses TRBV10-3 and TRBJ1-5, with D tentatively TRBD1 (5 bases). The V end lost 6 bases, the J end lost 6 bases, and 15 bases lay between the germline ends. Per germline, CDR1 ENHRY and CDR2 SYGVKD. This CDR3 is 14 amino acids long.

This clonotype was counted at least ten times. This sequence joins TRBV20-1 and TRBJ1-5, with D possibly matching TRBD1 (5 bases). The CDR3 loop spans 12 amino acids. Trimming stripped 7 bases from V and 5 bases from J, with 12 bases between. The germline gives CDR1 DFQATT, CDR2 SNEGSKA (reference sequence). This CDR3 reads CSGSREDQPQHF. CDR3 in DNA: TGCAGTGGATCCAGGGAGGATCAGCCCCAGCATTTT.

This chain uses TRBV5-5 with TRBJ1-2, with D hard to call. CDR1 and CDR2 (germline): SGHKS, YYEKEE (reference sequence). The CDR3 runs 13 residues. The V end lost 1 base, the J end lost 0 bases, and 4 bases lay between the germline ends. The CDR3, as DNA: TGTGCCAGCAGCTTGCAGGCTAACTATGGCTACACCTTC. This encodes CASSLQANYGYTF.

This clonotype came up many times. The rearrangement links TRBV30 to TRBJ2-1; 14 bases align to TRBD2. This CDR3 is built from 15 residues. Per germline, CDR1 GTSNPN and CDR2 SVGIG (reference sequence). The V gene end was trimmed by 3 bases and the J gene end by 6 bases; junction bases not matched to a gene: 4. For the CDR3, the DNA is TGTGCCTGGAGAAGACTAGCGGGAGGGTCCAATGAGCAGTTCTTC. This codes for CAWRRLAGGSNEQFF.

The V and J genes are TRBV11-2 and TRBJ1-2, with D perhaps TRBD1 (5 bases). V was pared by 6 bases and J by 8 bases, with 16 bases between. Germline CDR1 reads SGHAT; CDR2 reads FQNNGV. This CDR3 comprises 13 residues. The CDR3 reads CASSLGTAEGYTF. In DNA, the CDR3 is TGTGCCAGCAGTCTGGGGACGGCTGAGGGCTACACCTTC.

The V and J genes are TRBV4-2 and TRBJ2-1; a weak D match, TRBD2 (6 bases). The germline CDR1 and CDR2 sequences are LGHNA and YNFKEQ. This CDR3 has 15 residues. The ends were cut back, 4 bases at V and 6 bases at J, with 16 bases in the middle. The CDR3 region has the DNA TGTGCCAGCAGCCTAAGGGCGGGGAATTCCAATGAGCAGTTCTTC. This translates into CASSLRAGNSNEQFF.

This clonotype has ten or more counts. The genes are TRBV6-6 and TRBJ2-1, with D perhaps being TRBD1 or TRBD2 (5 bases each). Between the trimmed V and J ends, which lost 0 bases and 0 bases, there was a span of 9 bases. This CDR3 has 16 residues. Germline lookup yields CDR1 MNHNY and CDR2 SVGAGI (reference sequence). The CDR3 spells CASSYSRGLSYNEQFF. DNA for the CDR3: TGTGCCAGCAGTTACTCACGGGGCCTCTCCTACAATGAGCAGTTCTTC.

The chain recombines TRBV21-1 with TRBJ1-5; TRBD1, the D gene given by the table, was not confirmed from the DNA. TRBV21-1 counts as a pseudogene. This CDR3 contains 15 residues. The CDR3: CASSKDGISNQPQHF. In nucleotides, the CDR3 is TGTGCCAGCAGCAAAGACGGGATTAGCAATCAGCCCCAGCATTTT.

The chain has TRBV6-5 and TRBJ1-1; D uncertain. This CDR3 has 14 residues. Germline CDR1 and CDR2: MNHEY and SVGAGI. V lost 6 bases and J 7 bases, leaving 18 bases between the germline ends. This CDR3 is CASSPVPAGDEAFF. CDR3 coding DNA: TGTGCCAGCAGCCCCGTCCCAGCAGGAGATGAAGCTTTCTTT.

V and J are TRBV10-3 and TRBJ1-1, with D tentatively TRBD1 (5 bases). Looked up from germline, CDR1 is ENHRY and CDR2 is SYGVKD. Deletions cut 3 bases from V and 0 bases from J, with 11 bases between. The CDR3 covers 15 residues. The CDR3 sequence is CAISDNRRMNTEAFF. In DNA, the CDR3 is TGTGCCATCAGTGACAACAGGAGAATGAACACTGAAGCTTTCTTT.

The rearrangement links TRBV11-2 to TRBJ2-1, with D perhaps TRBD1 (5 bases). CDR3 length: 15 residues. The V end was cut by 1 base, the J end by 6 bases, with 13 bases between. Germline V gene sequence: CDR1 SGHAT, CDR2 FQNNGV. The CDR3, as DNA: TGTGCCAGCAGCTTAGTTCAGGGTTTTGGCAATGAGCAGTTCTTC. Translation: CASSLVQGFGNEQFF.

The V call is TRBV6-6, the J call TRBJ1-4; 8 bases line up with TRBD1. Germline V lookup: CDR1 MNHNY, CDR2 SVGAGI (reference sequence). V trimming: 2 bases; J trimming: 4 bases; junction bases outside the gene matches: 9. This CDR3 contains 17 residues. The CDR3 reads CASSYLGQGAGNEKLFF. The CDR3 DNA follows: TGTGCCAGCAGTTACCTCGGACAGGGCGCCGGTAATGAAAAACTGTTTTTT.

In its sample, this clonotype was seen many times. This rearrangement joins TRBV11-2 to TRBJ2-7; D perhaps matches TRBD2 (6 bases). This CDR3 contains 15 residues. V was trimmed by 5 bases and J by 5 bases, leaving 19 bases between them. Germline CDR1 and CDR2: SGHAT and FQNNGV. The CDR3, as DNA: TGTGCCAGCAGCATAACGGGGGACCCTTCAAACGAGCAGTACTTC. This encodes CASSITGDPSNEQYF.

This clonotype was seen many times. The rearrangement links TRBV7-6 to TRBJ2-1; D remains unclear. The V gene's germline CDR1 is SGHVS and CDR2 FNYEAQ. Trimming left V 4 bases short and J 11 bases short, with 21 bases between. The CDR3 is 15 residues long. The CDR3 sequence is CASSSPLRSSPKQFF. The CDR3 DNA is TGTGCCAGCAGCTCCCCCCTTCGCTCCTCCCCGAAGCAGTTCTTC. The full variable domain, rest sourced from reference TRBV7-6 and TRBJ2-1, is GAGVSQSPRYKVTKRGQDVALRCDPISGHVSLYWYRQALGQGPEFLTYFNYEAQQDKSGLPNDRFSAERPEGSISTLTIQRTEQRDSAMYRCASSSPLRSSPKQFFGPGTRLTVL.

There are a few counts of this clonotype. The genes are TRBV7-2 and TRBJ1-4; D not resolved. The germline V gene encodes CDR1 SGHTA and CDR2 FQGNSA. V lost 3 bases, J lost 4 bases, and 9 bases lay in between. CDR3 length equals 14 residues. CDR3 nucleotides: TGTGCCAGCAGCTTGAACACATTTAATGAAAAACTGTTTTTT. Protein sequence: CASSLNTFNEKLFF.

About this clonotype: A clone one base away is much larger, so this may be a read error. The CDR3 sequence is CASSRTSGGAADTQYF. CDR3 DNA sequence: TGTGCCAGCAGTCGGACTAGCGGGGGGGCCGCAGATACGCAGTATTTT. The V and J genes are TRBV5-8 and TRBJ2-3, with TRBD2 identical over 15 bases. Germline V gives CDR1 SGHTS, CDR2 YDEGEE. The trim removed 5 bases at V and 4 bases at J, leaving 5 bases unmatched. This CDR3 has 16 amino acids. The full variable domain, in which reference TRBV5-8 and TRBJ2-3 provide the parts outside the CDR3, is EAGVTQSPTHLIKTRGQQATLRCSPISGHTSVYWYQQALGLGLQFLLWYDEGEERNRGNFPPRFSGRQFPNYSSELNVNALELEDSALYLCASSRTSGGAADTQYFGPGTRLTVL.

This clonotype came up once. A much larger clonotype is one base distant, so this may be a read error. CDR3 region: CATSESRNEKRFF. CDR3 coding DNA: TGTGCCACCAGTGAAAGCAGGAATGAAAAACGGTTTTTT. The chain couples TRBV24-1 to TRBJ1-4; D not resolved. CDR3 length equals 13 residues. Germline CDR1 KGHDR, CDR2 SFDVKD.

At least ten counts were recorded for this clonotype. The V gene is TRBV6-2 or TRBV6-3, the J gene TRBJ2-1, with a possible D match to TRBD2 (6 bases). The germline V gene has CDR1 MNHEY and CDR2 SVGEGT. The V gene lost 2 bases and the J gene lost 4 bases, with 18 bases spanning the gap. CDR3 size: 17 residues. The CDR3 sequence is CASSYTGQAGSYNEQFF. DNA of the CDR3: TGTGCCAGCAGTTACACGGGGCAGGCGGGGAGTTACAATGAGCAGTTCTTC.